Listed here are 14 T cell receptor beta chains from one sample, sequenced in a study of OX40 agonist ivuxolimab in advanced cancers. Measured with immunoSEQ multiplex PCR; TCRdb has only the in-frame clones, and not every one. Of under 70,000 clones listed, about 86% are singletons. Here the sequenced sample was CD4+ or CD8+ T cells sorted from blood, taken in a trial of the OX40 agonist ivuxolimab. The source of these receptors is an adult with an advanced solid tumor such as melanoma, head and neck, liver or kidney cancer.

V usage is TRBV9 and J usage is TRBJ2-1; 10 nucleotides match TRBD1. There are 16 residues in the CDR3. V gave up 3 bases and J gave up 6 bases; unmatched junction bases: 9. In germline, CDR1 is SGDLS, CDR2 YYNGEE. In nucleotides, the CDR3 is TGTGCCAGCAGCGCAGAGACAGGGGGCGCATCCAATGAGCAGTTCTTC. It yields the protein CASSAETGGASNEQFF.

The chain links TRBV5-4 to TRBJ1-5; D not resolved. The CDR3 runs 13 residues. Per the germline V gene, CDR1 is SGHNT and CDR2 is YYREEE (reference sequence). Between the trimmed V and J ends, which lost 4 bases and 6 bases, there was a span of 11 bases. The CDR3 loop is CASSPSMGQPQHF. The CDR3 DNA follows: TGTGCCAGCAGCCCCTCAATGGGTCAGCCCCAGCATTTT. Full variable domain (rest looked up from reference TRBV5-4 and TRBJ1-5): ETGVTQSPTHLIKTRGQQVTLRCSSQSGHNTVSWYQQALGQGPQFIFQYYREEENGRGNFPPRFSGLQFPNYSSELNVNALELDDSALYLCASSPSMGQPQHFGDGTRLSIL.

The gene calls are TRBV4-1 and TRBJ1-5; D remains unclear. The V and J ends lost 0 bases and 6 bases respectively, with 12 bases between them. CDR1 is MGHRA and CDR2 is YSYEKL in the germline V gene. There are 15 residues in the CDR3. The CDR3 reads CASSQEWTVIQPQHF. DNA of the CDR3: TGCGCCAGCAGCCAAGAATGGACCGTGATTCAGCCCCAGCATTTT.

The CDR3 DNA reads as TGTGCCAGCAGCATCCACAGGGTGGCCCCTGAAGCTTTCTTT. Protein sequence: CASSIHRVAPEAFF. V is TRBV13 and J is TRBJ1-1; the D gene is possibly TRBD1 (6 bases). The CDR3 covers 14 residues. Germline CDR1 is PRHDT and CDR2 is FYEKMQ (reference sequence). Trimming removed 5 bases at V and 6 bases at J, with 16 bases between.

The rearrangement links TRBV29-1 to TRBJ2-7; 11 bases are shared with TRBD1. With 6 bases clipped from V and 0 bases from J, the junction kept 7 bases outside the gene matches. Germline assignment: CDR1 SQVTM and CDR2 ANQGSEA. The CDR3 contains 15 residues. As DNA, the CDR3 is TGCAGCGTAACCGGACAGGGGGCCTACTCCTACGAGCAGTACTTC. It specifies CSVTGQGAYSYEQYF.

The DNA for the CDR3 is TGTGCCAGTAGTAAACACCTCCCTCTACCTTACACTGAAGCTTTCTTT. This encodes CASSKHLPLPYTEAFF. This chain links TRBV19 with TRBJ1-1; D is undetermined. V dropped 4 bases and J dropped 3 bases, with 18 bases sitting between them. CDR1 is LNHDA and CDR2 is SQIVND in the germline V gene (reference sequence). The CDR3 has 16 residues.

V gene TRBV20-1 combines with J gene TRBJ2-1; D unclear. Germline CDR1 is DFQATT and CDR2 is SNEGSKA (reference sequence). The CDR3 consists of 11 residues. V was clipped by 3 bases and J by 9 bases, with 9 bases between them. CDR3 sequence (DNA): TGCAGTGCTAGGCTAAAGCCTGAGCAGTTCTTC. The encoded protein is CSARLKPEQFF.

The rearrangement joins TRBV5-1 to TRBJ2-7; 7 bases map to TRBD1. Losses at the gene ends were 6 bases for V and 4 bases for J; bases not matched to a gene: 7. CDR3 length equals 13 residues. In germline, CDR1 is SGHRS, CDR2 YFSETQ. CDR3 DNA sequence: TGCGCCAGCACCGAGGGACAGTTGTACGAGCAGTACTTC. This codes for CASTEGQLYEQYF.

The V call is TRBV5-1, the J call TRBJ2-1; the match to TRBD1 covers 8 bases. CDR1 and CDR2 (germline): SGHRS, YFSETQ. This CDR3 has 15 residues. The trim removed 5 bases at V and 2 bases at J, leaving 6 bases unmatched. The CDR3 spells CASRADRGPYNEQFF. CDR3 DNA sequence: TGCGCCAGCAGGGCCGACAGGGGACCCTACAATGAGCAGTTCTTC.

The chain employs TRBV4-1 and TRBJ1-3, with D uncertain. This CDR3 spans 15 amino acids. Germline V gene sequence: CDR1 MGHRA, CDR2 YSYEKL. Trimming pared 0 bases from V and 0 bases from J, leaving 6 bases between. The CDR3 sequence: CASSQDLSSGNTIYF. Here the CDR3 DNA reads TGCGCCAGCAGCCAAGATTTGAGCTCTGGAAACACCATATATTTT.

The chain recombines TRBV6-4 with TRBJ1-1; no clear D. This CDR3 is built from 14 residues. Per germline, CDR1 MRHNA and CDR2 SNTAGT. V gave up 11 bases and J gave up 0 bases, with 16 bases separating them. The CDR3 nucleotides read TGTGCCCAACTCCACTGGATGATGAACACTGAAGCTTTCTTT. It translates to CAQLHWMMNTEAFF.

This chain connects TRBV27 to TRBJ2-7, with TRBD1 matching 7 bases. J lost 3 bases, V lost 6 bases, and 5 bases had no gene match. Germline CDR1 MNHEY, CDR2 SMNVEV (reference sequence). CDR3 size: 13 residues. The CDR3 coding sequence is TGTGCCAGCAGCCGACAGGGTCACTACGAGCAGTACTTC. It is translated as CASSRQGHYEQYF.

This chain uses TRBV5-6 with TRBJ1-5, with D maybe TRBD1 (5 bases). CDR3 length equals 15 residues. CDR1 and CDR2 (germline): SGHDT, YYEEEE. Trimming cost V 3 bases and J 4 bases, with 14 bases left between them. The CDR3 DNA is TGTGCCAGCAGCTGGGGGGGGACGGATAATCAGCCCCAGCATTTT. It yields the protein CASSWGGTDNQPQHF.

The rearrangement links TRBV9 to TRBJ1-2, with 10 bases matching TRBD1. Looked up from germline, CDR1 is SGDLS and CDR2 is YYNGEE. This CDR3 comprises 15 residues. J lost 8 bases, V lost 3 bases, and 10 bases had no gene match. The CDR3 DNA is TGTGCCAGCAGCGCGGGGGGACAGGGGAAAGAGGGCTACACCTTC. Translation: CASSAGGQGKEGYTF.